Shown below are 4 T cell receptor beta chains from a single sample sequenced in a study of spatial heterogeneity in lung cancer. MiXCR, run by TCRdb on the 5' RACE reads, gives a single entry per CDR3 protein. Of 110,000 or so distinct CDR3 sequences in the sample, about a tenth were seen once. As to time point: blood at routine non-recurrence follow-up after resection. The input for sequencing was PBMCs, taken at follow-up. The receptor source for this set is a female donor with early-stage non-small cell lung cancer.

This clonotype came up a few times. The chain employs TRBV28 and TRBJ2-1; 15 bases are shared with TRBD2. The germline V gene has CDR1 MDHEN and CDR2 SYDVKM. V shed 5 bases and J 2 bases; nucleotides not matched to a gene: 7. The CDR3 extends over 18 amino acids. CDR3 region: CASSPSGLAGGPYNEQFF. The CDR3 nucleotides read TGTGCCAGCAGTCCTTCTGGACTAGCGGGAGGGCCCTACAATGAGCAGTTCTTC. The entire variable domain, with the rest obtained from reference TRBV28 and TRBJ2-1, is as follows: DVKVTQSSRYLVKRTGEKVFLECVQDMDHENMFWYRQDPGLGLRLIYFSYDVKMKEKGDIPEGYSVSREKKERFSLILESASTNQTSMYLCASSPSGLAGGPYNEQFFGPGTRLTVL.

This clonotype was picked up a small number of times. The V gene is TRBV12-3 or TRBV12-4, the J gene TRBJ2-3; 7 bases match TRBD2. This CDR3 comprises 16 residues. The J segment lost 3 bases and the V segment lost 5 bases, leaving 11 bases of the junction unmatched. The CDR3 coding sequence is TGTGCCAGCAGTCTCCCTAGGGGAGGGGCAACAGATACGCAGTATTTT. Its protein product is CASSLPRGGATDTQYF.

This chain links TRBV6-5 with TRBJ1-5, with D unresolved. Between the trimmed V and J ends, which lost 3 bases and 2 bases, there was a span of 11 bases. Germline CDR1 MNHEY, CDR2 SVGAGI. The CDR3 is 15 residues long. The DNA for the CDR3 is TGTGCCAGCAGTTATTCGAGGGTTGGCAATCAGCCCCAGCATTTT. Amino acids: CASSYSRVGNQPQHF.

This clonotype was counted a few times. This chain joins TRBV7-2 and TRBJ2-1; 9 bases map to TRBD2. The CDR3 is made up of 16 amino acids. Germline assignment: CDR1 SGHTA and CDR2 FQGNSA. The trim removed 1 base at V and 5 bases at J, leaving 6 bases unmatched. Here the CDR3 reads CASSLVPGLANNEQFF. The CDR3 DNA sequence: TGTGCCAGCAGCTTAGTCCCGGGACTAGCAAACAATGAGCAGTTCTTC.